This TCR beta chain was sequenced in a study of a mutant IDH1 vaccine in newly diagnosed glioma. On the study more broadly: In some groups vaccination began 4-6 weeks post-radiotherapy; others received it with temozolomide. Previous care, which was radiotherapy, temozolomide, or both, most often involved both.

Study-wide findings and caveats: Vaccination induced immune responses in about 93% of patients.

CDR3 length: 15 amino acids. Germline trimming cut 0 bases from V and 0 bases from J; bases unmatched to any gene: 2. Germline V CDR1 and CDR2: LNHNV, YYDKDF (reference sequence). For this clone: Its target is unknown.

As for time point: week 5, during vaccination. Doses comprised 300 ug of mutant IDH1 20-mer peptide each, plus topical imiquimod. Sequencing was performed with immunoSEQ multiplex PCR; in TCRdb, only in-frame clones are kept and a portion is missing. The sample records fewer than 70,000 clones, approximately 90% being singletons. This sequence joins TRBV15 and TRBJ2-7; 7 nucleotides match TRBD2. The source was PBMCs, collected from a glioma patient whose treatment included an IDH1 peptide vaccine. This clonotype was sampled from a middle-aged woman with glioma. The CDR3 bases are TGTGCCACCAGCAGAGATGGGAGGGCCTCCTACGAGCAGTACTTC. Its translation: CATSRDGRASYEQYF.